The 15 T cell receptor beta chains reported below all come from one sample, sequenced in a study of regulatory T cells in long-lasting Graves disease. Time point denoted: persistent/refractory GD, antithyroid drugs over 5 years with positive TRAb. PBMC RNA was the source of the TCR library. TCR beta libraries were built with iRepertoire HTBI primers and Arm-PCR of CDR3 regions. TCRdb re-analysed the multiplex PCR reads in MiXCR, keeping a single row per CDR3 protein. The table includes about 400,000 distinct CDR3 sequences, about 20% detected once. This specimen was peripheral blood mononuclear cells (PBMCs), taken when the disease was refractory, from a patient treated with antithyroid drugs. The receptors stem from a female donor with Graves disease.

This clonotype has at least ten counts. The J gene is TRBJ2-5, the V gene TRBV20-1, with no clear D. Deletions cut 3 bases from V and 3 bases from J, with 17 bases between. The V gene's germline CDR1 is DFQATT and CDR2 SNEGSKA (reference sequence). The CDR3 is 15 residues long. CDR3 sequence (DNA): TGCAGTGCTAGGGTTTACGGCAGGCCAAAAGAGACCCAGTACTTC. Translating it yields CSARVYGRPKETQYF.

The sample holds many counts of this clonotype. CDR3 nucleotides: TGTGCCAGCAGTTTAGCGCTTGGGAGCTCTGGGGCCAACGTCCTGACTTTC. This codes for CASSLALGSSGANVLTF. V gene TRBV12-3 or TRBV12-4 combines with J gene TRBJ2-6, with D possibly TRBD2 on 5 matching bases. The length of the CDR3 is 17 residues. V was pared by 0 bases and J by 0 bases, with 9 bases between.

The V gene is TRBV4-3, the J gene TRBJ1-6; 9 bases are shared with TRBD1. With V trimmed by 0 bases and J by 7 bases, 4 bases remained unmatched. The germline CDR1 and CDR2 sequences are LGHNA and YSLEER. This CDR3 has 16 amino acids. CDR3 DNA sequence: TGCGCCAGCAGCCAAGACGTAGGACAGGGGAATTCACCCCTCCACTTT. Residues: CASSQDVGQGNSPLHF.

This clonotype was recorded many times. The V gene is TRBV6-5, the J gene TRBJ1-2, with D perhaps TRBD1 (5 bases). Looked up from germline, CDR1 is MNHEY and CDR2 is SVGAGI. The CDR3 loop spans 14 amino acids. V dropped 2 bases and J dropped 2 bases, with 9 bases sitting between them. CDR3 protein: CASSYGGANYGYTF. CDR3 coding DNA: TGTGCCAGCAGTTACGGGGGAGCAAACTATGGCTACACCTTC.

The J gene is TRBJ2-7, the V gene TRBV14, with TRBD2 matching over 9 bases. V shed 1 base, J shed 4 bases, and the junction held 2 bases outside the gene matches. From germline, CDR1 is SGHDN and CDR2 FVKESK. The CDR3 consists of 14 residues. The CDR3 is CASSQVAGGYEQYF. The CDR3 DNA sequence: TGTGCCAGCAGCCAAGTGGCGGGAGGGTACGAGCAGTACTTC.

This clonotype has more than one count but fewer than ten. The chain recombines TRBV19 with TRBJ2-7; 13 bases align to TRBD2. V lost 4 bases and J lost 3; bases outside the gene matches: 3. The CDR3 runs 15 residues. Germline V gene sequence: CDR1 LNHDA, CDR2 SQIVND (reference sequence). CDR3 nucleotides: TGTGCCAGTAGTAGGACTAGCGGGAGTATCTACGAGCAGTACTTC. Its translation is CASSRTSGSIYEQYF.

In its sample, this clonotype was seen a few times. This chain links TRBV4-3 with TRBJ2-1; 8 bases align to TRBD2. The germline CDR1 and CDR2 sequences are LGHNA and YSLEER. The J segment lost 5 bases and the V segment lost 0 bases, leaving 15 bases of the junction unmatched. The CDR3 consists of 19 residues. The CDR3 nucleotides are TGCGCCAGCAGCCAAGATTGGACGAAGGTAGCGGGGTCCCACAATGAGCAGTTCTTC. The encoded protein is CASSQDWTKVAGSHNEQFF.

This clonotype has only a few counts. V and J are TRBV4-3 and TRBJ1-5; D might be TRBD1 (5 bases). Germline V gives CDR1 LGHNA, CDR2 YSLEER. The V and J ends lost 0 bases and 3 bases respectively, with 12 bases between them. The CDR3 runs 16 residues. The DNA of the CDR3 is TGCGCCAGCAGCCAAGACGGGACCCGGCCCAATCAGCCCCAGCATTTT. This gives the protein CASSQDGTRPNQPQHF.

This clonotype was seen a handful of times. The chain uses TRBV19 and TRBJ1-1, with D uncertain. V dropped 0 bases and J dropped 4 bases, with 12 bases sitting between them. CDR1 and CDR2 from the germline V gene are LNHDA and SQIVND (reference sequence). The CDR3 has 15 residues. The CDR3 loop reads CASSIDGTMLTEAFF. The CDR3 DNA follows: TGTGCCAGTAGTATAGATGGCACTATGCTCACTGAAGCTTTCTTT.

This clonotype was detected many times. This chain links TRBV12-3 or TRBV12-4 with TRBJ2-4; D uncertain. The CDR3 is 15 amino acids. Trimming stripped 1 base from V and 1 base from J, with 8 bases between. The CDR3 bases are TGTGCCAGCAGTTTAGGTTCGCTGGCCAAAAACATTCAGTACTTC. The encoded protein is CASSLGSLAKNIQYF.

There are many counts of this clonotype. V gene TRBV3-1 combines with J gene TRBJ2-7, with D maybe TRBD2 (6 bases). Trimming cost V 3 bases and J 3 bases, with 12 bases left between them. This CDR3 is built from 14 residues. From germline, CDR1 is LGHDT and CDR2 YNNKEL (reference sequence). The CDR3 region has the DNA TGTGCCAGCAGCCAGCGGGGCCAGGGCTACGAGCAGTACTTC. It yields the protein CASSQRGQGYEQYF.

This clonotype was seen only a few times. The V and J genes are TRBV10-3 and TRBJ2-1; TRBD1 matches 10 bases. V was clipped by 6 bases and J by 1 base; unmatched bases: 9. The CDR3 loop spans 17 amino acids. CDR1 ENHRY and CDR2 SYGVKD come from the germline V gene. CDR3 in DNA: TGTGCCATCAGGGGACAGGGGTCCAACCCTTCCTACAATGAGCAGTTCTTC. This gives the protein CAIRGQGSNPSYNEQFF.

This clonotype was seen many times. This chain links TRBV7-9 with TRBJ2-5; possibly TRBD1 for D (6 bases). The CDR3 contains 19 residues. V was clipped by 1 base and J by 0 bases, with 21 bases between them. The germline gives CDR1 SEHNR, CDR2 FQNEAQ (reference sequence). CDR3 region: CASSLEGFWGPSYQETQYF. In DNA form, the CDR3 reads TGTGCCAGCAGCTTAGAGGGTTTTTGGGGGCCCTCGTACCAAGAGACCCAGTACTTC. Full variable domain (rest looked up from reference TRBV7-9 and TRBJ2-5): DTGVSQNPRHKITKRGQNVTFRCDPISEHNRLYWYRQTLGQGPEFLTYFQNEAQLEKSRLLSDRFSAERPKGSFSTLEIQRTEQGDSAMYLCASSLEGFWGPSYQETQYFGPGTRLLVL.

This clonotype appeared a few times. V usage is TRBV19 and J usage is TRBJ2-7, with a tentative D call TRBD2 (5 bases). With 3 bases removed from V and 1 base from J, the gap between germline ends came to 7 bases. This CDR3 has 13 residues. Germline CDR1 and CDR2: LNHDA and SQIVND (reference sequence). DNA of the CDR3: TGTGCCAGTAGTATCCCGGGATCCTACGAGCAGTACTTC. Translation gives CASSIPGSYEQYF.

The CDR3 region is CASRSLAVYQETQYF. The CDR3, as DNA: TGTGCCAGCAGATCTCTAGCGGTATACCAAGAGACCCAGTACTTC. J is TRBJ2-5 and V is TRBV6-1, with TRBD2 identical over 7 bases. Germline CDR1 and CDR2: MNHNS and SASEGT. J was trimmed by 0 bases and V by 6 bases; bases with no gene match: 7. The length of the CDR3 is 15 residues.